The TCR beta chain under discussion was sequenced for a study of radiotherapy plus CTLA-4 blockade in lung cancer (dated 2018 in TCRdb). Notes on the research overall: Objective responses were observed in about 17% of enrolled patients, and disease control was achieved in roughly 29%.

The library relied on the immunoSEQ multiplex PCR assay. TCRdb carries this immuneACCESS record with in-frame sequences only. Its versions omit some clonotypes, under half of them owing to an unresolved V gene in the studies checked, with the rest unexplained. The sample table contains 85,000 to 90,000 clones; only one count was recorded for roughly 86% of them. The biggest ten clones account for about a sixth of the sample. Points on this clone: This receptor's antigen is unknown. No much larger clone is present one base from it, and per-base qualities are unavailable.

Points the paper makes about the study in general: After treatment with radiotherapy and ipilimumab, TCR clones that originated in tumors expanded in peripheral blood. Early dynamic changes in blood T cell clones, together with increased serum interferon-beta after radiation, were reported as the strongest predictors of response.

The study tested focal radiation therapy combined with CTLA-4 blockade (ipilimumab) in patients with chemo-refractory metastatic non-small-cell lung cancer. From cysteine to phenylalanine, the CDR3 is 15 amino acids long. The read is trimmed to its CDR3 DNA, 45 bases read in frame from base 1. The germline V gene specifies SGHRS as CDR1 and YFSETQ as CDR2. Between the V and J ends, shortened by 4 bases and 4 bases respectively, the junction contains 17 bases. The source material was peripheral blood, sampled from a patient treated with radiotherapy plus ipilimumab. The receptor was derived from a human donor with non-small cell lung cancer that progressed on radiotherapy plus ipilimumab. The chain is made from TRBV5-1 and TRBJ1-2; too little of a D gene remains to name it. In nucleotides, the sequence is TGCGCCAGCAGCCCTGAGGGCAGGACCTCCTATGGCTACACCTTC. This translates into CASSPEGRTSYGYTF.